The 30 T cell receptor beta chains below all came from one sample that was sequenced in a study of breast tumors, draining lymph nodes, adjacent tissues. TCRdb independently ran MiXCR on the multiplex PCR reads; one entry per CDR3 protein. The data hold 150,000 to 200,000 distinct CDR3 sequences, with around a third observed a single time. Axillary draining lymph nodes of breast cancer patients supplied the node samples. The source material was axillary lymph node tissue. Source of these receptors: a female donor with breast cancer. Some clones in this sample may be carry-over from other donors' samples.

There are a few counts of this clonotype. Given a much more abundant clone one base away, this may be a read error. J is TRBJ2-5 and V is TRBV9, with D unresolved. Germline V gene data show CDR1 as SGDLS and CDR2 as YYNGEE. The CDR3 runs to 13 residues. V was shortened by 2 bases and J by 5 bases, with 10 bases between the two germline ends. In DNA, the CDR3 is TGTGCCAGCAGCGTTAAACCTCCTGAGACCCAGTACTTC. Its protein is CASSVKPPETQYF. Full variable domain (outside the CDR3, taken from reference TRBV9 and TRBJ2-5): DSGVTQTPKHLITATGQRVTLRCSPRSGDLSVYWYQQSLDQGLQFLIQYYNGEERAKGNILERFSAQQFPDLHSELNLSSLELGDSALYFCASSVKPPETQYFGPGTRLLVL.

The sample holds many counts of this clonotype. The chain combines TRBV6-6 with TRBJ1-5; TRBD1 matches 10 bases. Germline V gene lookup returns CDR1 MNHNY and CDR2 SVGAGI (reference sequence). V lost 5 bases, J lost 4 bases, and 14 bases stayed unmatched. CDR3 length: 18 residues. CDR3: CASSHPKQRQGANQPQHF. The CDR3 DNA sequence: TGTGCCAGCAGTCACCCGAAGCAACGACAGGGGGCTAATCAGCCCCAGCATTTT.

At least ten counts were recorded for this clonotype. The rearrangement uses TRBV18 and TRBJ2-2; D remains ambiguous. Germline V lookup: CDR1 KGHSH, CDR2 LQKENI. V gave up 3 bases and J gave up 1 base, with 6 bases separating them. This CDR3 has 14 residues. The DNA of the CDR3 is TGTGCCAGCTCACCTTCAGAGAACACCGGGGAGCTGTTTTTT. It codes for CASSPSENTGELFF.

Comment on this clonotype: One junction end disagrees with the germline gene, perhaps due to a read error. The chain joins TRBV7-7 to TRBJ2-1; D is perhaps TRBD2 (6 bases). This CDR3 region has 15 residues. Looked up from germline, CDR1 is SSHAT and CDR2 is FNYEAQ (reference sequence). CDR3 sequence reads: CASSTLTGTQSEQFF. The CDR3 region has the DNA TGTGCTAGCAGCACATTAACGGGGACTCAGTCCGAGCAGTTCTTC. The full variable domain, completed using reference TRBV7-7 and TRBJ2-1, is GAGVSQSPRYKVTKRGQDVTLRCDPISSHATLYWYQQALGQGPEFLTYFNYEAQPDKSGLPSDRFSAERPEGSISTLTIQRTEQRDSAMYRCASSTLTGTQSEQFFGPGTRLTVL.

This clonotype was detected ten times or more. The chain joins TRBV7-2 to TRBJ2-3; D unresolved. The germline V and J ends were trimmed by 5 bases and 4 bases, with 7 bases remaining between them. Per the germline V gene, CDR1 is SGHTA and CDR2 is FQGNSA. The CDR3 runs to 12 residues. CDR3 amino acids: CASSPTADTQYF. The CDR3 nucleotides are TGTGCCAGCAGCCCAACAGCAGATACGCAGTATTTT. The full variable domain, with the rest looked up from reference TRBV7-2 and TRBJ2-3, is GAGVSQSPSNKVTEKGKDVELRCDPISGHTALYWYRQSLGQGLEFLIYFQGNSAPDKSGLPSDRFSAERTGGSVSTLTIQRTQQEDSAVYLCASSPTADTQYFGPGTRLTVL.

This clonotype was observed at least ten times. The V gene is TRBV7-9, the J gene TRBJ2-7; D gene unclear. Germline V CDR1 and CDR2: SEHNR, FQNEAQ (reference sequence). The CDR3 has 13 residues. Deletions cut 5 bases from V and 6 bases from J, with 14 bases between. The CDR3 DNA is TGTGCCAGCAGCCCACCCGCGGATGTCGAGCAGTACTTC. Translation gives CASSPPADVEQYF.

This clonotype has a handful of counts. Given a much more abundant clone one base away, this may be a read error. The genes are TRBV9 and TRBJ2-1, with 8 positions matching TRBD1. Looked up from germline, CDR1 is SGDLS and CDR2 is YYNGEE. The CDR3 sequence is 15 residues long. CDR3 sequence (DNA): TGTGCCAGCAGCACCGGGACAGGCTCCTACAATGAGCCGTTCTTC. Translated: CASSTGTGSYNEPFF.

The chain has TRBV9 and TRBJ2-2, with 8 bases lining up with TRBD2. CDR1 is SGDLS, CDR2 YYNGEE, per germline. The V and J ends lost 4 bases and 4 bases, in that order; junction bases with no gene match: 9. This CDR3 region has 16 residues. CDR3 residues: CASSRSGSGSTGELFF. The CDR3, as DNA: TGTGCCAGCAGCAGGAGCGGGAGCGGGAGCACCGGGGAGCTGTTTTTT.

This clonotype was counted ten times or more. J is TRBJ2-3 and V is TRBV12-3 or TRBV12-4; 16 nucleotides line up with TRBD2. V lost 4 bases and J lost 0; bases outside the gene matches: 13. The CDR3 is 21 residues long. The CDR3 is CASSSESPGTSGGDSTDTQYF. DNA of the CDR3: TGTGCCAGCAGTTCGGAAAGCCCCGGGACTAGCGGGGGGGATAGCACAGATACGCAGTATTTT.

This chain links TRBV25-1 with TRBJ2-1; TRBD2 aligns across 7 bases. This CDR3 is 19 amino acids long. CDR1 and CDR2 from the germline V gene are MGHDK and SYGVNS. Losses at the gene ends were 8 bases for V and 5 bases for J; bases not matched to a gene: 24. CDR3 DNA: TGTGCCAGCGAATTCTTTGGACCAACGGGGGGAGGGCCTCACAATGAGCAGTTCTTC. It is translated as CASEFFGPTGGGPHNEQFF.

The CDR3 is CASSPGDIAGGPYNEQFF. The CDR3 region has the DNA TGTGCCAGCAGCCCCGGGGATATAGCGGGAGGGCCCTACAATGAGCAGTTCTTC. The chain couples TRBV6-6 to TRBJ2-1, with 11 bases fitting TRBD2. Germline lookup yields CDR1 MNHNY and CDR2 SVGAGI (reference sequence). The CDR3 sequence is 18 residues long. Unmatched junction bases numbered 12, after V lost 6 bases and J lost 2 bases.

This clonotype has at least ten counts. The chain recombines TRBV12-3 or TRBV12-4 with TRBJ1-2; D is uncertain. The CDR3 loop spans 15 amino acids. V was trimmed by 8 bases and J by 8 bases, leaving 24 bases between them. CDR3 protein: CASLTIPFSHGGYTF. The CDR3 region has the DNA TGTGCCAGCCTCACAATCCCGTTCAGCCATGGCGGCTACACCTTC.

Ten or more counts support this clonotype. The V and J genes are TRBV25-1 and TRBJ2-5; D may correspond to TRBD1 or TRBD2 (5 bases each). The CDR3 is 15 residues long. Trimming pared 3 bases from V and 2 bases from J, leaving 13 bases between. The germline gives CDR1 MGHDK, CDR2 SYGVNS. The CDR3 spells CASSEGVGPQETQYF. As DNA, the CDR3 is TGTGCCAGCAGTGAGGGGGTAGGGCCACAAGAGACCCAGTACTTC. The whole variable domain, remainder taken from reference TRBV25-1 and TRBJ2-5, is EADIYQTPRYLVIGTGKKITLECSQTMGHDKMYWYQQDPGMELHLIHYSYGVNSTEKGDLSSESTVSRIRTEHFPLTLESARPSHTSQYLCASSEGVGPQETQYFGPGTRLLVL.

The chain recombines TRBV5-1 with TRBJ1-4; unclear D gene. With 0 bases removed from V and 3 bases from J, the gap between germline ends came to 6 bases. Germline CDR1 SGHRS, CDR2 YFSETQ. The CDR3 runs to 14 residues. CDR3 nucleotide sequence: TGCGCCAGCAGCTTGGGGAAGGCTAATGAAAAACTGTTTTTT. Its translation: CASSLGKANEKLFF.

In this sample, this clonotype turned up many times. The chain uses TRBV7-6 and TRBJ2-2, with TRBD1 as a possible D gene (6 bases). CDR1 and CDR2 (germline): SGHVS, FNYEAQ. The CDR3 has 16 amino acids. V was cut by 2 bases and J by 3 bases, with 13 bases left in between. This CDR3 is CASSLRTTGYTGELFF. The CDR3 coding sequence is TGTGCCAGCAGCTTAAGAACAACAGGGTACACCGGGGAGCTGTTTTTT.

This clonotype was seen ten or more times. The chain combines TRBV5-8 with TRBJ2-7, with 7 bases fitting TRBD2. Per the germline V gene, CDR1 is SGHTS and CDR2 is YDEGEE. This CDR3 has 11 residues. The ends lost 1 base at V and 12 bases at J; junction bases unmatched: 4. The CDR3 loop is CASSLSGRGYF. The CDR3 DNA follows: TGTGCCAGCAGCTTGTCGGGGAGGGGGTACTTC.

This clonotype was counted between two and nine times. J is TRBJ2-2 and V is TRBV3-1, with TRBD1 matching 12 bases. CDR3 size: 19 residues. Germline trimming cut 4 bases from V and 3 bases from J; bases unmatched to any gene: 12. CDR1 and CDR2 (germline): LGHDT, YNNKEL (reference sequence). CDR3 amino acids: CASSPRLRDRGQYTGELFF. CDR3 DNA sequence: TGTGCCAGCAGCCCCAGGTTGCGGGACAGGGGGCAATACACCGGGGAGCTGTTTTTT.

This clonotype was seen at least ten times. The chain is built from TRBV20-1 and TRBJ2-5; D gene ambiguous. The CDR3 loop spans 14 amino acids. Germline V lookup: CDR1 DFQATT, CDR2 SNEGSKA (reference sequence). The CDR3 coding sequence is TGCAGCTTGGCCTTAAACTATCCACAAGAGACCCAGTACTTC. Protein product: CSLALNYPQETQYF.

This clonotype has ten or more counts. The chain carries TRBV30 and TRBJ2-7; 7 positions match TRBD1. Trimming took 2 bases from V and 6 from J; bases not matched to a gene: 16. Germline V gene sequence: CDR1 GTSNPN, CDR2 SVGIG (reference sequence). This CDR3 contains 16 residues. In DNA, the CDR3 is TGTGCCTGGAGTAGACCAACGGGACAGTTCTTGGGCGAGCAGTACTTC. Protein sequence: CAWSRPTGQFLGEQYF.

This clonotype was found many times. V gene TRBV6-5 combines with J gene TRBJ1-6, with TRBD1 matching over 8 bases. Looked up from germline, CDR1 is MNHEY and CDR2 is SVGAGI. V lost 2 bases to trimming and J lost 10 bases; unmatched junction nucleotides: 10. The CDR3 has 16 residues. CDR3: CASSYNTGTGTSPLHF. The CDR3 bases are TGTGCCAGCAGTTACAACACCGGGACAGGCACCTCACCCCTCCACTTT.

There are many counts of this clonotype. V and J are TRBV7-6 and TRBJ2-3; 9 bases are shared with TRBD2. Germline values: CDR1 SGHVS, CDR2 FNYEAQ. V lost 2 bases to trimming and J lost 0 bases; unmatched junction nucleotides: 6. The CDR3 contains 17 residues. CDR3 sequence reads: CASSLLAGTTSTDTQYF. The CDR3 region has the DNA TGTGCCAGCAGCTTACTAGCGGGGACAACTAGCACAGATACGCAGTATTTT. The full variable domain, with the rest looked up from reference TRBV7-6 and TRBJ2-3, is GAGVSQSPRYKVTKRGQDVALRCDPISGHVSLYWYRQALGQGPEFLTYFNYEAQQDKSGLPNDRFSAERPEGSISTLTIQRTEQRDSAMYRCASSLLAGTTSTDTQYFGPGTRLTVL.

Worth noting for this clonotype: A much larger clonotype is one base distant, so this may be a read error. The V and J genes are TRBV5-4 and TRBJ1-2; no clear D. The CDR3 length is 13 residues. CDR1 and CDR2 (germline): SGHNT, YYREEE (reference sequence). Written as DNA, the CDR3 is TGTGCCAGCGGCTTGGGTGGGGACTATGGCTACACCTTC. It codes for CASGLGGDYGYTF.

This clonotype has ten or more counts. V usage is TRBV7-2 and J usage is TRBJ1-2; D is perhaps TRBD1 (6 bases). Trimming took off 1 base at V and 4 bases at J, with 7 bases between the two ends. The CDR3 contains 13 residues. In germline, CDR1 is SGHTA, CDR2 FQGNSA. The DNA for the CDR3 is TGTGCCAGCAGCTTAGGAGGGGGCTATGGCTACACCTTC. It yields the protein CASSLGGGYGYTF.

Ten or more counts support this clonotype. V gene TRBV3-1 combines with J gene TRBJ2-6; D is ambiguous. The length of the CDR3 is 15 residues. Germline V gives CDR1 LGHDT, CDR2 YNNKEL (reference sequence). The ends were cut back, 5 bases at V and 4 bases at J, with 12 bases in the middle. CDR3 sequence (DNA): TGTGCCAGCAGCGCATCGGGCCGAGGGGCCAACGTCCTGACTTTC. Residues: CASSASGRGANVLTF.

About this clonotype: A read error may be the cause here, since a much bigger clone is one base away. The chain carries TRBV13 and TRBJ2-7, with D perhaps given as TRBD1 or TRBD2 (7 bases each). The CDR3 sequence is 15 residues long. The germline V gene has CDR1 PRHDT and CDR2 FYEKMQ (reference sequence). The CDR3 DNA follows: TGTGCCAGCAGCACCCGATTCAAGGGGGCGGGAGAGCAGTGCTTC. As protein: CASSTRFKGAGEQCF. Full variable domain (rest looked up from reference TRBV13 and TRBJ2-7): AAGVIQSPRHLIKEKRETATLKCYPIPRHDTVYWYQQGPGQDPQFLISFYEKMQSDKGSIPDRFSAQQFSDYHSELNMSSLELGDSALYFCASSTRFKGAGEQCFGPGTRLTVT.

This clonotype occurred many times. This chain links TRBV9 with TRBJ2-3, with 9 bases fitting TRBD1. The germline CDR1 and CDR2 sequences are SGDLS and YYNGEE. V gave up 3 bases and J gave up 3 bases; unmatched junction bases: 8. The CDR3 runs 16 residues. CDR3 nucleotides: TGTGCCAGCAGCGAGGGACAGGGAGTACAAACAGATACGCAGTATTTT. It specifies CASSEGQGVQTDTQYF.

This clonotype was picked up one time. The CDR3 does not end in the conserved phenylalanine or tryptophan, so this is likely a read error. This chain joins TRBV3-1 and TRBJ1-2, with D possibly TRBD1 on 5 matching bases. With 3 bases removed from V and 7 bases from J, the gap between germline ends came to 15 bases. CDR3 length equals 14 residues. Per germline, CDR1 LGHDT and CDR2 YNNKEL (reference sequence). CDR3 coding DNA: TGTGCCAGCAGCCAGGGACCCGAGGGAGCTGGCTACACCATC. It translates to CASSQGPEGAGYTI.

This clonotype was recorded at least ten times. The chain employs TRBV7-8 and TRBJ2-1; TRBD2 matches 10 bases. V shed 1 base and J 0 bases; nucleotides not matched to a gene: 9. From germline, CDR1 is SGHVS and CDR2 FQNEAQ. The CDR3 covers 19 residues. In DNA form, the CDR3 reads TGTGCCAGCAGCTTAGAGGCTAGCGGGGGCCCAAGCTCCTACAATGAGCAGTTCTTC. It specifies CASSLEASGGPSSYNEQFF.

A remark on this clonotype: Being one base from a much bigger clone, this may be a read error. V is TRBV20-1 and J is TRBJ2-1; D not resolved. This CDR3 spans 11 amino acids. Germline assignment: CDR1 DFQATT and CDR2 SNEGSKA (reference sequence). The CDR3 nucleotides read TGCAGTGCTTCACGACTTAATGAGCAGTCCTTC. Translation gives CSASRLNEQSF.

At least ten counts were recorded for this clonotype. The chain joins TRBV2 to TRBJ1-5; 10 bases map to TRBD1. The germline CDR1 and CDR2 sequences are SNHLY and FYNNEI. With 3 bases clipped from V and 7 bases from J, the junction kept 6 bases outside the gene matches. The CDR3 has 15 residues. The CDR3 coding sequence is TGTGCCAGCAGTGACGGGGACAGGGGAAACCAGCCCCAGCATTTT. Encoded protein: CASSDGDRGNQPQHF.